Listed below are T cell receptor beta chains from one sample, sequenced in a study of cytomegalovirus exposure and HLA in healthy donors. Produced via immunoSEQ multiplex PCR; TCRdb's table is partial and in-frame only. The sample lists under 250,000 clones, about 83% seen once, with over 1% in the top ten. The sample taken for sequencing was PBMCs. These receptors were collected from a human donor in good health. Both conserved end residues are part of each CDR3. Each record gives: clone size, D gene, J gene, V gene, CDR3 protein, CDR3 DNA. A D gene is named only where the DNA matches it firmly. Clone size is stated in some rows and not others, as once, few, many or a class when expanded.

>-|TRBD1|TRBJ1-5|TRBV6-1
CASRTGVSNQPQHF
TGTGCCAGTAGAACAGGGGTGAGCAATCAGCCCCAGCATTTT
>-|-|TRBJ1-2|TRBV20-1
CSASRQGYTF
TGCAGTGCTAGTCGTCAGGGCTACACCTTC
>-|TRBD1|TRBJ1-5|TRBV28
CASSHGQGIGQPQHF
TGTGCCAGCAGCCATGGACAGGGGATAGGTCAGCCCCAGCATTTT
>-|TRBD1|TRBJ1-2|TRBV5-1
CASSRSLGNIGGAGSGYTF
TGCGCCAGCAGCAGAAGTCTTGGGAATATAGGGGGCGCTGGGAGCGGCTACACCTTC
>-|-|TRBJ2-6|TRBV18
CASSTSGANVLTF
TGTGCCAGCTCTACATCTGGGGCCAACGTCCTGACTTTC
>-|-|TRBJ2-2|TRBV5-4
CASSDNPTENTGELFF
TGTGCCAGCAGCGACAATCCGACAGAGAACACCGGGGAGCTGTTTTTT
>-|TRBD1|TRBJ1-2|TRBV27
CASSLRLGQGYYGYTF
TGTGCCAGCAGTTTAAGGCTGGGACAGGGATACTATGGCTACACCTTC
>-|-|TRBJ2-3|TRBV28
CASSLLWGVTGSDTQYF
TGTGCCAGCAGTTTATTATGGGGGGTTACGGGGTCAGATACGCAGTATTTT
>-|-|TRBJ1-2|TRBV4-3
CASSQGAGGYTF
TGCGCCAGCAGCCAAGGAGCGGGTGGCTACACCTTC
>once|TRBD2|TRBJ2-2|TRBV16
CASSQSELAANTGELFF
TGTGCCAGCAGCCAATCGGAACTAGCGGCGAACACCGGGGAGCTGTTTTTT
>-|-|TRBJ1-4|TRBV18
CASSPGGRNEKLFF
TGTGCCAGCTCACCAGGAGGTCGTAATGAAAAACTGTTTTTT
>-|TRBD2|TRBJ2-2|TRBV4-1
CASSPILAGVAGELFF
TGCGCCAGCAGCCCTATACTAGCGGGAGTGGCCGGGGAGCTGTTTTTT
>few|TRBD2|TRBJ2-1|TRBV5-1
CASSLSSGSYNEQFF
TGCGCCAGCAGCTTGTCTAGCGGGAGCTACAATGAGCAGTTCTTC
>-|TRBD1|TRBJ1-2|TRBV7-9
CASKSTGGFDYGYTF
TGTGCCAGCAAATCGACAGGGGGATTTGACTATGGCTACACCTTC
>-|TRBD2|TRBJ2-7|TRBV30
CAWSGGLAGVLGAYEQYF
TGTGCCTGGAGTGGTGGGCTAGCGGGAGTTTTGGGGGCCTACGAGCAGTACTTC
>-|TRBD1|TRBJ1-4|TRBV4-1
CASSPRGTGDEKLFF
TGCGCCAGCAGCCCCAGGGGGACAGGGGATGAAAAACTGTTTTTT
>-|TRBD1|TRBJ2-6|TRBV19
CASIHPRGTGAGANVLTF
TGTGCCAGTATTCACCCCCGCGGGACAGGGGCTGGGGCCAACGTCCTGACTTTC
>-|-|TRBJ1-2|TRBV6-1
CASSRDGGGLGYTF
TGTGCCAGCAGTCGGGACGGCGGGGGATTGGGCTACACCTTC
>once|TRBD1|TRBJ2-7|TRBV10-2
CASTAGGQGSYEQYF
TGCGCCAGCACCGCGGGTGGACAGGGGTCCTACGAGCAGTACTTC
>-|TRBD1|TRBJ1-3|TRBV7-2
CASSVKGGSGLGNTIYF
TGTGCCAGCAGCGTTAAAGGGGGCTCTGGACTTGGAAACACCATATATTTT
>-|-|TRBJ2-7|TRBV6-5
CASSYSRGNPSYEQYF
TGTGCCAGCAGTTACTCGAGGGGGAACCCGTCGTACGAGCAGTACTTC
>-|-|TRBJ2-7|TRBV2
CASSSRGISSYEQYF
TGTGCCAGCAGTAGCAGAGGGATTAGCTCCTACGAGCAGTACTTC
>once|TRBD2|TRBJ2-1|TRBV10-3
CAISDTLPGGLAPLGSQFF
TGTGCCATCAGTGACACTCTCCCGGGGGGACTAGCTCCCCTCGGGTCCCAGTTCTTC
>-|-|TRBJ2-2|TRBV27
CASSLSRSGELFF
TGTGCCAGCAGTTTATCGCGCTCCGGGGAGCTGTTTTTT
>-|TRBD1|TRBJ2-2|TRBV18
CASSPGRTGATGELFF
TGTGCCAGCTCACCCGGGAGGACAGGGGCCACCGGGGAGCTGTTTTTT
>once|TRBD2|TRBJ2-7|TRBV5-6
CASSWGSGLAGGPRQEQYF
TGTGCCAGCAGCTGGGGATCGGGACTAGCGGGAGGGCCGCGCCAGGAGCAGTACTTC
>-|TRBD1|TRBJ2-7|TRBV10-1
CASSTGQTYEQYF
TGCGCCAGCAGTACGGGACAGACCTACGAGCAGTACTTC
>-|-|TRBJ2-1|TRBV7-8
CAVSGNEQFF
TGTGCCGTTTCGGGGAATGAGCAGTTCTTC
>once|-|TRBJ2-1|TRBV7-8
CASSLVVGSRHNEQFF
TGTGCCAGCAGCTTAGTAGTCGGGAGCCGGCACAATGAGCAGTTCTTC
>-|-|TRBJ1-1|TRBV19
CASSIFKEGGGTEAFF
TGTGCCAGTAGTATTTTTAAGGAGGGCGGGGGCACTGAAGCTTTCTTT
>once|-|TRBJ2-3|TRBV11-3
CASTWGRASVTDTQYF
TGTGCCAGCACCTGGGGCCGGGCTAGCGTTACAGATACGCAGTATTTT
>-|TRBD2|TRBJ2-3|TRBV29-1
CSVVGGLAGLDTQYF
TGCAGCGTTGTAGGCGGACTAGCGGGCCTAGATACGCAGTATTTT
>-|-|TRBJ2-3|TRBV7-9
CSSSISTDTQYF
TGTTCCAGCAGTATCAGCACAGATACGCAGTATTTT
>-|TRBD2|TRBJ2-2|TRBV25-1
CASGEASGIAGELFF
TGTGCCAGCGGGGAGGCTAGCGGGATTGCCGGGGAGCTGTTTTTT
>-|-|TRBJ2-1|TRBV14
CASSQGGGLPINEQFF
TGTGCCAGCAGCCAAGGAGGAGGACTCCCAATCAATGAGCAGTTCTTC
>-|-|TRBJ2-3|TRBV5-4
CASSLSLRDTDTQYF
TGTGCCAGCAGCCTTAGTCTTAGAGACACAGATACGCAGTATTTT
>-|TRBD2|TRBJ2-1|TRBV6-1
CASRETPSRTSGRVSYNEQFF
TGTGCCAGCAGAGAAACCCCTAGCCGGACTAGCGGGAGGGTCTCCTACAATGAGCAGTTCTTC
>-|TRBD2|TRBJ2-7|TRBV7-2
CASSVSGNEQYF
TGTGCCAGCAGCGTTAGCGGGAACGAGCAGTACTTC
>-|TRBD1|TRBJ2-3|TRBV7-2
CASSLLGQGAQDTQYF
TGTGCCAGCAGCTTACTCGGACAGGGGGCGCAAGATACGCAGTATTTT
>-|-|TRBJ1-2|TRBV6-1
CASSSYGYTF
TGTGCCAGCAGTTCATATGGCTACACCTTC
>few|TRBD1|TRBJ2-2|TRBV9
CASSSSPSQGAIANTGELFF
TGTGCCAGCAGCTCAAGTCCTAGTCAGGGGGCAATCGCGAACACCGGGGAGCTGTTTTTT
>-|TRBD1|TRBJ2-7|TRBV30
CAWSVGGQSYEQYF
TGTGCCTGGAGTGTAGGGGGACAGAGCTACGAGCAGTACTTC